These 19 T cell receptor beta chains came from one sample sequenced in a study of beta chain features in type 1 diabetes. Expressed TCRB transcripts got sequenced, as all isolated RNA was reverse transcribed. The protocol was immunoSEQ multiplex PCR, while the TCRdb copy is restricted to in-frame clones and leaves out a portion. Counted here are hundreds of thousands of clones, 14% occurring once; the ten biggest clones make up approximately 7%. The material sequenced was central memory CD4+ T cells from blood. These receptors all come from a man in his thirties or forties in good health.

This clone has more than one count but fewer than ten. V and J are TRBV7-2 and TRBJ2-3, with TRBD2 matching 8 bases. CDR3 length: 15 residues. Germline trimming cut 4 bases from V and 4 bases from J; bases unmatched to any gene: 7. Germline lookup yields CDR1 SGHTA and CDR2 FQGNSA. CDR3 coding DNA: TGTGCCAGCAGCTCCCAGGGACTAGTCTCAGATACGCAGTATTTT. Protein sequence: CASSSQGLVSDTQYF. Based on the CDR3 plus reference TRBV7-2 and TRBJ2-3, the full variable domain is GAGVSQSPSNKVTEKGKDVELRCDPISGHTALYWYRQSLGQGLEFLIYFQGNSAPDKSGLPSDRFSAERTGGSVSTLTIQRTQQEDSAVYLCASSSQGLVSDTQYFGPGTRLTVL.

There are a few counts of this clone. The rearrangement links TRBV4-2 to TRBJ1-2; D gene uncertain. V lost 4 bases and J 8 bases, leaving 14 bases between the germline ends. The germline V gene encodes CDR1 LGHNA and CDR2 YNFKEQ. CDR3 length equals 13 residues. CDR3 protein: CASSREGIEGYTF. In DNA form, the CDR3 reads TGTGCCAGCAGCCGCGAGGGTATCGAGGGCTACACCTTC.

This clone was seen ten or more times. This chain uses TRBV4-3 with TRBJ1-4; D is unresolved. Trimming cost V 0 bases and J 5 bases, with 13 bases left between them. The CDR3 is 16 residues long. Germline values: CDR1 LGHNA, CDR2 YSLEER. DNA of the CDR3: TGCGCCAGCAGCCAAGAGTCACCGCAGATAAATGAAAAACTGTTTTTT. Translated, it gives CASSQESPQINEKLFF.

V gene TRBV5-1 combines with J gene TRBJ1-2; 10 bases align to TRBD1. CDR3 length: 14 amino acids. Unmatched junction bases numbered 3, after V lost 0 bases and J lost 7 bases. The germline V gene has CDR1 SGHRS and CDR2 YFSETQ. CDR3 protein: CASSLGQGAFGYTF. The CDR3 DNA follows: TGCGCCAGCAGCTTGGGACAGGGGGCATTTGGCTACACCTTC.

A few counts support this clone. This sequence joins TRBV7-2 and TRBJ1-5; D might be TRBD1 (5 bases). Germline V lookup: CDR1 SGHTA, CDR2 FQGNSA. Trimming took off 3 bases at V and 7 bases at J, with 13 bases between the two ends. The CDR3 runs 14 residues. The CDR3 loop is CASSLGPGGQPQHF. The CDR3 region has the DNA TGTGCCAGCAGCTTGGGACCGGGAGGCCAGCCCCAGCATTTT.

This clone was detected only a few times. This sequence joins TRBV4-1 and TRBJ2-3; 9 bases are shared with TRBD2. CDR1 MGHRA and CDR2 YSYEKL come from the germline V gene. V lost 0 bases to trimming and J lost 3 bases; unmatched junction nucleotides: 4. The CDR3 sequence is 16 residues long. The CDR3 is CASSQDWAGGTDTQYF. In DNA form, the CDR3 reads TGCGCCAGCAGCCAAGATTGGGCGGGAGGGACAGATACGCAGTATTTT.

The rearrangement joins TRBV5-6 to TRBJ2-1; 9 nucleotides line up with TRBD1. CDR1 and CDR2 from the germline V gene are SGHDT and YYEEEE. The CDR3 is 17 amino acids. V lost 0 bases, J lost 0 bases, and 4 bases stayed unmatched. CDR3: CASSLAATGGSYNEQFF. CDR3 DNA: TGTGCCAGCAGCTTGGCTGCGACAGGGGGCTCCTACAATGAGCAGTTCTTC.

This rearrangement joins TRBV10-3 to TRBJ1-6; D gene ambiguous. With 10 bases removed from V and 10 bases from J, the gap between germline ends came to 20 bases. Germline CDR1 is ENHRY and CDR2 is SYGVKD. This CDR3 has 14 amino acids. The CDR3 DNA reads as TGTGCCACCAAGGAGACTCGGAGTCGATCACCCCTCCACTTT. Residues: CATKETRSRSPLHF.

This clone showed up just a few times. This chain links TRBV5-1 with TRBJ2-7; D might be TRBD1 (8 bases). Trimming removed 4 bases at V and 5 bases at J, with 19 bases between. The CDR3 runs 15 residues. The germline V gene has CDR1 SGHRS and CDR2 YFSETQ. The CDR3 DNA sequence: TGCGCCAGCAGCAAGGGACAGGCGGGGGTCGACGAGCAGTACTTC. Residues: CASSKGQAGVDEQYF.

This clone was counted only a few times. The chain combines TRBV14 with TRBJ2-2; no definite D call. Deletions cut 3 bases from V and 5 bases from J, with 7 bases between. The CDR3 sequence is 13 residues long. Germline CDR1 reads SGHDN; CDR2 reads FVKESK. The CDR3 DNA follows: TGTGCCAGCAGCCAGGGGAAGACCGGGGAGCTGTTTTTT. It specifies CASSQGKTGELFF. Full variable domain (missing parts from reference TRBV14 and TRBJ2-2): EAGVTQFPSHSVIEKGQTVTLRCDPISGHDNLYWYRRVMGKEIKFLLHFVKESKQDESGMPNNRFLAERTGGTYSTLKVQPAELEDSGVYFCASSQGKTGELFFGEGSRLTVL.

This clone has just a few counts. The chain has TRBV7-2 and TRBJ1-1, with 10 bases lining up with TRBD1. Germline trimming cut 5 bases from V and 6 bases from J; bases unmatched to any gene: 3. Germline CDR1 and CDR2: SGHTA and FQGNSA. This CDR3 is built from 13 residues. The CDR3: CASSPGTGAEAFF. CDR3 nucleotides: TGTGCCAGCAGCCCCGGGACAGGGGCTGAAGCTTTCTTT.

Comment on this clone: A far larger clone differs by one base, so this is likely a read error. The rearrangement uses TRBV5-4 and TRBJ2-3; 9 nucleotides agree with TRBD2. CDR1 and CDR2 (germline): SGHNT, YYREEE (reference sequence). CDR3 length: 16 residues. DNA of the CDR3: TGTGCCCGCAGCTTCGCCTCGCGGGGGGGAGGGGATACGCAGTATTTT. Translating it yields CARSFASRGGGDTQYF.

This clone has only a few counts. V is TRBV6-5 and J is TRBJ2-2; D remains ambiguous. Germline V gene sequence: CDR1 MNHEY, CDR2 SVGAGI. Trimming stripped 5 bases from V and 0 bases from J, with 10 bases between. The CDR3 is 15 amino acids. CDR3 DNA: TGTGCCAGCAGTCTTCAACATACGAACACCGGGGAGCTGTTTTTT. Protein: CASSLQHTNTGELFF.

This clone was observed many times. The chain carries TRBV7-9 and TRBJ1-4, with TRBD1 identical over 9 bases. V gave up 5 bases and J gave up 8 bases; unmatched junction bases: 12. CDR1 and CDR2 from the germline V gene are SEHNR and FQNEAQ (reference sequence). This CDR3 region has 16 residues. As DNA, the CDR3 is TGTGCCAGCAGCCAGAATACAGGGGGCAGATCGGAAAAACTGTTTTTT. Protein: CASSQNTGGRSEKLFF.

The rearrangement links TRBV7-2 to TRBJ1-2; no clear D. There are 13 residues in the CDR3. Looked up from germline, CDR1 is SGHTA and CDR2 is FQGNSA. V was trimmed by 5 bases and J by 3 bases, leaving 10 bases between them. CDR3 region: CASSPSQDYGYTF. In DNA, the CDR3 is TGTGCCAGCAGCCCCTCGCAGGACTATGGCTACACCTTC.

V is TRBV7-8 and J is TRBJ2-7, with 7 bases aligning to TRBD1. This CDR3 is 13 amino acids long. Trimming cost V 5 bases and J 3 bases; bases outside gene matches: 4. Germline CDR1 and CDR2: SGHVS and FQNEAQ. The CDR3, as DNA: TGTGCCAGCAGCCGGGACAGAGACTACGAGCAGTACGTC. It translates to CASSRDRDYEQYV.

The gene calls are TRBV12-5 and TRBJ2-2; 9 bases match TRBD1. V shed 5 bases, J shed 7 bases, and the junction held 5 bases outside the gene matches. Germline V CDR1 and CDR2: LGHNT, FRNRAP. The CDR3 has 14 amino acids. CDR3 nucleotides: TGTGCTAGTGGTAGGACAGGGGTCGGCGGGGAGCTGTTTTTT. This encodes CASGRTGVGGELFF. Based on the CDR3 plus reference TRBV12-5 and TRBJ2-2, the full variable domain is DARVTQTPRHKVTEMGQEVTMRCQPILGHNTVFWYRQTMMQGLELLAYFRNRAPLDDSGMPKDRFSAEMPDATLATLKIQPSEPRDSAVYFCASGRTGVGGELFFGEGSRLTVL.

This clone was seen a few times. V usage is TRBV5-4 and J usage is TRBJ1-1; no firm D call. Germline assignment: CDR1 SGHNT and CDR2 YYREEE (reference sequence). This CDR3 comprises 14 residues. Trimming stripped 2 bases from V and 0 bases from J, with 8 bases between. The CDR3 nucleotides are TGTGCCAGCAGCTTTCCGGGATTGAACACTGAAGCTTTCTTT. Encoded protein: CASSFPGLNTEAFF. Full variable domain (remainder filled in from reference TRBV5-4 and TRBJ1-1): ETGVTQSPTHLIKTRGQQVTLRCSSQSGHNTVSWYQQALGQGPQFIFQYYREEENGRGNFPPRFSGLQFPNYSSELNVNALELDDSALYLCASSFPGLNTEAFFGQGTRLTVV.

This chain uses TRBV7-9 with TRBJ1-2; maybe TRBD1 (6 bases). There are 15 residues in the CDR3. Germline CDR1 SEHNR, CDR2 FQNEAQ (reference sequence). Trimming left V 3 bases short and J 5 bases short, with 16 bases between. CDR3 in amino acids: CASSFARGGRYGYTF. CDR3 coding DNA: TGTGCCAGCAGCTTCGCAAGAGGGGGGAGATATGGCTACACCTTC. Supplemented by reference TRBV7-9 and TRBJ1-2, the full variable domain reads DTGVSQNPRHKITKRGQNVTFRCDPISEHNRLYWYRQTLGQGPEFLTYFQNEAQLEKSRLLSDRFSAERPKGSFSTLEIQRTEQGDSAMYLCASSFARGGRYGYTFGSGTRLTVV.